The clone carrying this TCR beta chain was recorded many times. The antigen is unknown. Axillary draining lymph nodes of breast cancer patients supplied the node samples. The entry originates in a study of breast tumors, draining lymph nodes, adjacent tissues. Study outcomes and limitations: The data were judged consistent with most tumor T cells coming from lymph node and expanding in tumor. Tumors had less TCR diversity than lymph nodes, more than nontumor tissue. Luminal-like breast cancer showed significantly greater tumor-nontumor repertoire similarity than basal-like breast cancer did.

TCRdb analysed the multiplex PCR reads with MiXCR anew, one entry per CDR3 protein. Of more than 200,000 distinct CDR3 sequences in the sample, less than 40% were seen once. Sequencing was performed on axillary lymph node tissue. The sequence derives from a female donor with breast cancer. Some clones in this sample may be carry-over from other donors' samples.

CDR3 DNA: TGTGCCACCAGTGACCCCGAGGGGGACAGGAGCTCCTACGAGCAGTACTTC. Its protein is CATSDPEGDRSSYEQYF. V usage is TRBV24-1 and J usage is TRBJ2-7; TRBD1 matches at 8 bases. Germline CDR1 is KGHDR and CDR2 is SFDVKD. V shed 4 bases, J shed 0 bases, and the junction held 10 bases outside the gene matches. CDR3 length equals 17 residues.